These 4 T cell receptor beta chains originate from one sample sequenced in a study of PD-L1 blockade in urothelial cancer. TCRdb's table, derived via immunoSEQ multiplex PCR, lists solely in-frame clones and lacks some. The sample has more than 80,000 clones; about 80% are singletons. The material was PBMCs, obtained around atezolizumab (anti-PD-L1) treatment. The receptors derive from a man in his 70s with urothelial cancer.

This chain uses TRBV7-3 with TRBJ2-5; TRBD2 might be the D (5 bases). Trimming took 1 base from V and 3 from J, leaving 18 bases between them. Germline CDR1 SGHTA, CDR2 FQGTGA. The CDR3 contains 17 residues. The CDR3 loop reads CASSLNPLGSSEETQYF. The CDR3 bases are TGTGCCAGCAGCTTAAATCCCCTGGGGAGTAGCGAAGAGACCCAGTACTTC.

V gene TRBV18 combines with J gene TRBJ2-2, with TRBD1 identical over 11 bases. Germline CDR1 and CDR2: KGHSH and LQKENI. V trimming: 0 bases; J trimming: 4 bases; junction bases outside the gene matches: 10. The CDR3 has 19 residues. CDR3: CASSPPGQGASGFTGELFF. CDR3 DNA: TGTGCCAGCTCACCACCAGGACAGGGGGCGAGCGGGTTCACCGGGGAGCTGTTTTTT.

This clone was counted a few times. The J gene is TRBJ1-2, the V gene TRBV5-4; 7 bases match TRBD1. Germline V gene data show CDR1 as SGHNT and CDR2 as YYREEE (reference sequence). The junction had 12 bases not matched to a gene; V was cut back by 4 bases and J by 3 bases. This CDR3 contains 16 residues. CDR3 sequence reads: CASSTGQALGDYGYTF. CDR3 DNA: TGTGCCAGCAGCACCGGACAGGCCCTGGGGGACTATGGCTACACCTTC. The variable domain in full, completed from reference TRBV5-4 and TRBJ1-2, reads ETGVTQSPTHLIKTRGQQVTLRCSSQSGHNTVSWYQQALGQGPQFIFQYYREEENGRGNFPPRFSGLQFPNYSSELNVNALELDDSALYLCASSTGQALGDYGYTFGSGTRLTVV.

The chain joins TRBV7-2 to TRBJ2-3, with 12 bases aligning to TRBD2. The CDR3 sequence is 18 residues long. V shed 5 bases and J 5 bases; nucleotides not matched to a gene: 14. From germline, CDR1 is SGHTA and CDR2 FQGNSA. CDR3 sequence reads: CASSHRGRLGLAGDTQYF. In DNA form, the CDR3 reads TGTGCCAGCAGCCATCGAGGGCGGTTGGGACTAGCGGGAGATACGCAGTATTTT.